The 15 T cell receptor beta chains below were found in one sample sequenced in a study of T cells in Graves' hyperthyroidism and ophthalmopathy (dated by TCRdb to the late 2010s). To prepare the library, multiplex PCR was applied. This sample was sequenced with an Illumina HiSeq 2000. The TCR beta CDR3 regions were amplified from RNA transcripts. For the first round of RT-PCR on the TCR CDR3, the HTBI primer set was used together with the Qiagen OneStep RT-PCR kit. TCRdb reprocessing: public reads trimmed at Q25 with fastp, clones called with MiXCR, in-frame beta chains kept. Records with the same CDR3 protein are collapsed into one entry carrying the most frequent genes and DNA. For this sample there are 380,000 or so distinct CDR3 sequences; about 18% appear just once. Of the sample, around 4% falls within the top ten clones. The material sequenced was blood. The receptors come from a woman under 30 with Graves' hyperthyroidism.

This clonotype was counted at least ten times. The chain employs TRBV24-1 and TRBJ2-7; TRBD2 is a possible D gene (6 bases). Germline loops: CDR1 KGHDR, CDR2 SFDVKD. This CDR3 is built from 16 residues. The V and J ends lost 4 bases and 0 bases respectively, with 15 bases between them. The CDR3 sequence: CATSDPGSGSSYEQYF. For the CDR3, the DNA is TGTGCCACCAGTGACCCGGGGTCCGGGAGCTCCTACGAGCAGTACTTC.

This clonotype was recorded many times. The chain combines TRBV20-1 with TRBJ2-7; D is unclear. The CDR3 contains 12 residues. Trimming removed 6 bases from V and 4 bases from J, with 13 bases in between. The germline CDR1 and CDR2 sequences are DFQATT and SNEGSKA (reference sequence). CDR3 region: CSAGRTEYEQYF. DNA of the CDR3: TGCAGTGCCGGTCGGACCGAATACGAGCAGTACTTC.

The rearrangement uses TRBV18 and TRBJ2-5; the match to TRBD2 covers 7 bases. CDR3 size: 15 residues. Trimming removed 3 bases from V and 5 bases from J; junction bases left unmatched: 9. Germline V CDR1 and CDR2: KGHSH, LQKENI. The DNA for the CDR3 is TGTGCCAGCTCACCCCTCGGGGGGAACAGGGAGACCCAGTACTTC. Its protein is CASSPLGGNRETQYF.

This clonotype was counted ten times or more. The gene calls are TRBV11-2 and TRBJ1-3; TRBD1 matches at 7 bases. J was trimmed by 2 bases and V by 6 bases; bases with no gene match: 4. In germline, CDR1 is SGHAT, CDR2 FQNNGV. This CDR3 contains 14 residues. The CDR3 DNA follows: TGTGCCAGCAGGGGAGGGGGCGCTGGAAACACCATATATTTT. Amino acids: CASRGGGAGNTIYF.

Many counts were recorded for this clonotype. The gene calls are TRBV7-9 and TRBJ2-2, with TRBD1 identical over 7 bases. The CDR3 runs 13 residues. Trimming removed 5 bases from V and 5 bases from J; junction bases left unmatched: 2. Germline V gives CDR1 SEHNR, CDR2 FQNEAQ (reference sequence). In DNA form, the CDR3 reads TGTGCCAGCAGCCCACAGGGGACCGGGGAGCTGTTTTTT. Translation: CASSPQGTGELFF. The full variable domain, rest sourced from reference TRBV7-9 and TRBJ2-2, is DTGVSQNPRHKITKRGQNVTFRCDPISEHNRLYWYRQTLGQGPEFLTYFQNEAQLEKSRLLSDRFSAERPKGSFSTLEIQRTEQGDSAMYLCASSPQGTGELFFGEGSRLTVL.

This clonotype was found many times. The chain links TRBV20-1 to TRBJ1-1; TRBD1 aligns across 7 bases. J was trimmed by 0 bases and V by 2 bases; bases with no gene match: 3. The germline V gene has CDR1 DFQATT and CDR2 SNEGSKA (reference sequence). CDR3 length: 14 amino acids. The CDR3 sequence is CSARSGQLNTEAFF. The CDR3 coding sequence is TGCAGTGCTAGATCGGGACAGCTGAACACTGAAGCTTTCTTT.

This clonotype was detected a few times. The chain employs TRBV7-2 and TRBJ2-7; no clear D gene. The V and J ends lost 0 bases and 3 bases respectively, with 15 bases between them. In germline, CDR1 is SGHTA, CDR2 FQGNSA. The CDR3 extends over 16 amino acids. This CDR3 is CASSLASAAVDYEQYF. CDR3 DNA sequence: TGTGCCAGCAGCTTAGCGAGCGCCGCAGTAGACTACGAGCAGTACTTC. Supplemented by reference TRBV7-2 and TRBJ2-7, the full variable domain reads GAGVSQSPSNKVTEKGKDVELRCDPISGHTALYWYRQSLGQGLEFLIYFQGNSAPDKSGLPSDRFSAERTGGSVSTLTIQRTQQEDSAVYLCASSLASAAVDYEQYFGPGTRLTVT.

The chain combines TRBV27 with TRBJ2-7; 7 nucleotides agree with TRBD1. The V and J ends lost 3 bases and 4 bases, in that order; junction bases with no gene match: 6. This CDR3 has 14 amino acids. CDR1 is MNHEY, CDR2 SMNVEV, per germline (reference sequence). DNA for the CDR3: TGTGCCAGCAGTTTTGAAAGGGGGCAGTACGAGCAGTACTTC. Encoded protein: CASSFERGQYEQYF.

The genes are TRBV2 and TRBJ1-1; maybe TRBD1 (5 bases). Trimming stripped 3 bases from V and 4 bases from J, with 12 bases between. CDR3 length: 14 residues. Germline V gives CDR1 SNHLY, CDR2 FYNNEI. Written as DNA, the CDR3 is TGTGCCAGCAGTGAGGGGGGGTTGAGCACTGAAGCTTTCTTT. Amino acids: CASSEGGLSTEAFF.

The rearrangement uses TRBV2 and TRBJ1-2; D perhaps matches TRBD1 (6 bases). The V end lost 8 bases, the J end lost 2 bases, and 15 bases lay between the germline ends. Germline values: CDR1 SNHLY, CDR2 FYNNEI. The CDR3 consists of 14 residues. The CDR3 reads CASDSTGINYGYTF. DNA for the CDR3: TGTGCCAGCGACTCAACAGGGATCAACTATGGCTACACCTTC.

The chain combines TRBV12-3 or TRBV12-4 with TRBJ1-2; TRBD1 might be the D (5 bases). The CDR3 sequence is 16 residues long. V was shortened by 6 bases and J by 2 bases, with 19 bases between the two germline ends. The CDR3 coding sequence is TGTGCCAGCAGGGGCTTGAGAGGGGTGGGAAACTATGGCTACACCTTC. Amino acid sequence: CASRGLRGVGNYGYTF.

The chain carries TRBV6-2 or TRBV6-3 and TRBJ2-2; D perhaps matches TRBD2 (5 bases). Germline V gene sequence: CDR1 MNHEY, CDR2 SVGEGT. V lost 4 bases, J lost 6 bases, and 12 bases lay in between. The CDR3 runs 14 residues. CDR3 sequence: CASSSALSAGELFF. CDR3 in DNA: TGTGCCAGCAGTTCCGCTCTTAGCGCCGGGGAGCTGTTTTTT.

This clonotype was picked up many times. The chain couples TRBV6-5 to TRBJ2-5; TRBD2 matches at 7 bases. Germline CDR1 MNHEY, CDR2 SVGAGI. The V and J ends lost 0 bases and 4 bases, in that order; junction bases with no gene match: 5. CDR3 length: 15 amino acids. CDR3: CASSYSRREGETQYF. As DNA, the CDR3 is TGTGCCAGCAGTTACTCCCGCAGGGAGGGAGAGACCCAGTACTTC.

This clonotype was detected many times. This sequence joins TRBV2 and TRBJ1-5; 8 nucleotides match TRBD1. The trim removed 7 bases at V and 6 bases at J, leaving 5 bases unmatched. This CDR3 region has 13 residues. Germline V gene sequence: CDR1 SNHLY, CDR2 FYNNEI. The CDR3 nucleotides are TGTGCCAGCACGGGGCAGGGGGCTCAGCCCCAGCATTTT. Translation gives CASTGQGAQPQHF.

This clonotype was found many times. V usage is TRBV5-1 and J usage is TRBJ1-3; no clear D gene. The CDR3 loop spans 14 amino acids. Trimming took off 0 bases at V and 6 bases at J, with 10 bases between the two ends. Per germline, CDR1 SGHRS and CDR2 YFSETQ. The CDR3 is CASSLGAGQNTIYF. In DNA form, the CDR3 reads TGCGCCAGCAGCTTGGGCGCGGGTCAAAACACCATATATTTT.